A selection of T cell receptor beta chains follows, all from one sample in a study of Graves' ophthalmopathy and Graves' hyperthyroidism. TCRdb re-called the multiplex PCR reads through MiXCR, storing one row per CDR3 protein. Of some 370,000 distinct CDR3 sequences in the sample, approximately 18% were seen once. The sample was peripheral blood. The receptors were sampled from an adult woman with stable Graves' hyperthyroidism. Both conserved end residues are part of each CDR3. The D gene is left open where the match is weak. For some rows the clone size is stated as once, few or many, or as a class when expanded; others skip it.

V gene	clone size	D gene	J gene	CDR3 DNA	CDR3 protein
TRBV13	many	NA	TRBJ1-1	TGTGCCAGCAGCCCGACAGGAGGAAGAACTGAAGCTTTCTTT	CASSPTGGRTEAFF
TRBV7-2	many	NA	TRBJ2-5	TGTGCCAGCAGCTTAGTTGGGCTAGAAGAGACCCAGTACTTC	CASSLVGLEETQYF
TRBV5-1	many	NA	TRBJ1-5	TGCGCCAGCAGCTTCGAGGGGAATCAGCCCCAGCATTTT	CASSFEGNQPQHF
TRBV27	many	TRBD2	TRBJ2-7	TGTGCCAGCGCTAGCGGGAGTGCCTACGAGCAGTACTTC	CASASGSAYEQYF
TRBV20-1	many	TRBD1	TRBJ2-5	TGCAGTGCTAGAGGGACAGGCCGGGGCGAGACCCAGTACTTC	CSARGTGRGETQYF
TRBV6-1	NA	TRBD2	TRBJ2-7	TGTGCCAGCAGTCGGACCGGACTAGCGGGAGCTGCTCTGTACTTC	CASSRTGLAGAALYF
TRBV7-2	many	TRBD1	TRBJ1-5	TGTGCCAGCAGCTTGGACAGGGTAGTGGGTCAGCCCCAGCATTTT	CASSLDRVVGQPQHF
TRBV19	NA	NA	TRBJ2-6	TGTGCCAGTAGTATACCAGGGACTGGGGCCAACGTCCTGACTTTC	CASSIPGTGANVLTF
TRBV12-3/TRBV12-4	many	TRBD1	TRBJ2-4	TGTGCCAGCAGCCCAGGGACAGGGGCGGCCGTGGGTAACATTCAGTACTTC	CASSPGTGAAVGNIQYF
TRBV19	NA	NA	TRBJ2-7	TGTGCCAGTAGTATAAGTAGGGACTACGAGCAGTACTTC	CASSISRDYEQYF
TRBV7-2	many	NA	TRBJ2-7	TGTGCCAGCAGCTTCTGGGTCTCATACGGAGAGCAGTACTTC	CASSFWVSYGEQYF
TRBV6-5	many	TRBD2	TRBJ2-5	TGTGCCAGCAGTTACTTTAGCGGGAACCAAGAGACCCAGTACTTC	CASSYFSGNQETQYF
TRBV20-1	NA	NA	TRBJ1-5	TGCAGTGCTAGACGGGGGGCGGCCCATCAGCCCCAGCATTTT	CSARRGAAHQPQHF
TRBV4-1	many	NA	TRBJ1-5	TGCGCCAGCAGCCAAGGGAAGATAGGAATCAGCAATCAGCCCCAGCATTTT	CASSQGKIGISNQPQHF
TRBV6-2/TRBV6-3	many	NA	TRBJ1-2	TGTGCCAGCTCAGCGGCTTTCTATGGCTACACCTTC	CASSAAFYGYTF
TRBV11-2	few	NA	TRBJ2-7	TGTGCCAGCAGCTTAGTTGGTGTTCGGCTAGCTGGTAACGAGCAGTACTTC	CASSLVGVRLAGNEQYF
TRBV20-1	many	NA	TRBJ1-2	TGCAGTGCTAGAGATCCCCTTGTCGAAGAGCGTCATGGCTACACCTTC	CSARDPLVEERHGYTF
TRBV9	many	NA	TRBJ2-2	TGTGCCAGCAGCGTGGCCGGGGAGCTGTTTTTT	CASSVAGELFF
TRBV7-2	NA	TRBD2	TRBJ2-7	TGTGCCAGCAGCTTAGCGGCCTTAGCGGGGAGCTCCTACGAGCAGTACTTC	CASSLAALAGSSYEQYF
TRBV6-1	many	NA	TRBJ2-7	TGTGCCAGCAGTGAAGGTAGAGTTTACGAGCAGTACTTC	CASSEGRVYEQYF
TRBV18	NA	TRBD1	TRBJ2-5	TGTGCCAGCTCACCGAACCTGGACAGGGCCGACCAAGAGACCCAGTACTTC	CASSPNLDRADQETQYF
TRBV12-3/TRBV12-4	many	NA	TRBJ2-7	TGTGCCAGCAGTTTATGGACCTGGGGCGAGCAGTACTTC	CASSLWTWGEQYF
TRBV2	many	TRBD2	TRBJ2-5	TGTGCCAGCAGTGCACTAGCGGGAGTCCAAGAGACCCAGTACTTC	CASSALAGVQETQYF
TRBV3-1	few	NA	TRBJ1-3	TGTGCCAGCAGCCTAAGTGGACAGTCTGGAAACACCATATATTTT	CASSLSGQSGNTIYF
TRBV6-1	many	NA	TRBJ2-2	TGTGCCAGCAGTCCTTCAAGCACCGGGGAGCTGTTTTTT	CASSPSSTGELFF
TRBV28	many	NA	TRBJ1-5	TGTGCCAGCAGCCTACTCGCGAACAATCAGCCCCAGCATTTT	CASSLLANNQPQHF
TRBV4-1	many	NA	TRBJ2-1	TGCGCCAGCAGCCAAGATCGGGCGGACTACAATGAGCAGTTCTTC	CASSQDRADYNEQFF
TRBV25-1	many	TRBD1	TRBJ2-7	TGTGCCAGCAGTGATTCTCGGGACAGGGGCTACGAGCAGTACTTC	CASSDSRDRGYEQYF
TRBV29-1	many	NA	TRBJ1-1	TGCAGCGTTGTTGCGAACACTGAAGCTTTCTTT	CSVVANTEAFF
TRBV6-5	NA	TRBD1	TRBJ2-5	TGTGCCAGCAGTTCCCTCCGTCAGGGGGTTCGACAAGAGACCAAGTACTTC	CASSSLRQGVRQETKYF
TRBV6-2/TRBV6-3	NA	TRBD1	TRBJ2-7	TGTGCCAGCAGCCGAAGACAGGGATTGAACGAGCAGTACTTC	CASSRRQGLNEQYF
TRBV29-1	many	TRBD1	TRBJ1-2	TGCAGCGTTCGACAGGGGGCTGACTATGGCTACACCTTC	CSVRQGADYGYTF
TRBV12-3/TRBV12-4	many	NA	TRBJ1-1	TGTGCCAGCAGTTTAGGCCCCCAGAGAGCTTTCTTT	CASSLGPQRAFF
TRBV12-3/TRBV12-4	NA	NA	TRBJ1-3	TGTGCCAGCAGTTTCACTGCTAGCTCTGGAAACACCATATATTTT	CASSFTASSGNTIYF
TRBV7-7	few	NA	TRBJ1-1	TGTGCTGCCCTGGCAGACACTGAAGCTTTCTTT	CAALADTEAFF
TRBV30	many	NA	TRBJ1-5	TGTGCCTGGAGCGGAGGACAGCTGCAGCCCCAGCATTTT	CAWSGGQLQPQHF
TRBV20-1	many	TRBD1	TRBJ1-1	TGCAGTGCGGAGGGGACAGGGGAAGCTTTCTTT	CSAEGTGEAFF
TRBV15	NA	NA	TRBJ1-1	TGTGCCACCAGCATCGACGCTTCTATGATCCCTGAAGCTTTCTTT	CATSIDASMIPEAFF
TRBV29-1	many	NA	TRBJ2-6	TGCAGCGTTGATTCTGGGTCTGGGGCCAACGTCCTGACTTTC	CSVDSGSGANVLTF
TRBV30	many	NA	TRBJ1-1	TGTGCCTGGAGCAGAGAATATGAAGCTTTCTTT	CAWSREYEAFF
TRBV11-1	many	TRBD1	TRBJ2-7	TGTGCCAGCAGCATATTATCACCCGTCGGGACAGGGGTTTACGAGCAGTACTTC	CASSILSPVGTGVYEQYF
TRBV19	NA	TRBD2	TRBJ2-2	TGTGCCAGTAGTCTATTAGCGGGAGGCCAAGGCGGGGAGCTGTTTTTT	CASSLLAGGQGGELFF
TRBV12-3/TRBV12-4	NA	TRBD2	TRBJ2-3	TGTGCCAGCGGGACTGGGGGGGGGTACACAGATACGCAGTATTTT	CASGTGGGYTDTQYF
TRBV12-3/TRBV12-4	many	NA	TRBJ1-6	TGTGCCAGCCGGGGGGAGGGTGATTCACCCCTCCACTTT	CASRGEGDSPLHF
TRBV6-1	many	NA	TRBJ1-1	TGTGCCAGCAGTGAAACAGCCATGAACACTGAAGCTTTCTTT	CASSETAMNTEAFF
TRBV28	many	NA	TRBJ2-7	TGTGCCAGCAGTTCCCCCTTACAGGACTACGAGCAGTACTTC	CASSSPLQDYEQYF
TRBV28	many	NA	TRBJ2-6	TGTGCCAGCAGTTATGGTTCTGGGGCCAACGTCCTGACTTTC	CASSYGSGANVLTF
TRBV7-3	many	NA	TRBJ2-5	TGTGCCAGCGCCCCGGCCCCGCAAGAGACCCAGTACTTC	CASAPAPQETQYF
TRBV27	NA	NA	TRBJ2-5	TGTGCCAGCAGTTTGGACTCAGCGTTAGAGACCCAGTACTTC	CASSLDSALETQYF
TRBV12-3/TRBV12-4	few	NA	TRBJ1-6	TGTGCCAGCAGTTTAGTCGGCTCCTATAATTCACCCCTCCACTTT	CASSLVGSYNSPLHF
TRBV4-1	many	NA	TRBJ2-5	TGCGCCAGCAGCCAAGGGGCATATCAAGAGATCCAGTACTTC	CASSQGAYQEIQYF
TRBV7-8	NA	TRBD2	TRBJ2-7	TGTGCCAGCAGCGTCCGGGACTACAACTACGAGCAGTACTTC	CASSVRDYNYEQYF
TRBV9	many	NA	TRBJ1-1	TGTGCCAGCAGCGCTCCCCCGAACACTGAAGCTTTCTTT	CASSAPPNTEAFF
TRBV4-1	many	NA	TRBJ2-7	TGCGCCAGCAGCCAACTACCGAATCACAACTACGAGCAGTACTTC	CASSQLPNHNYEQYF
TRBV20-1	many	NA	TRBJ2-4	TGCAGTGCGCCCCCGCGGGCCAATCTAGCCAAAAACATTCAGTACTTC	CSAPPRANLAKNIQYF